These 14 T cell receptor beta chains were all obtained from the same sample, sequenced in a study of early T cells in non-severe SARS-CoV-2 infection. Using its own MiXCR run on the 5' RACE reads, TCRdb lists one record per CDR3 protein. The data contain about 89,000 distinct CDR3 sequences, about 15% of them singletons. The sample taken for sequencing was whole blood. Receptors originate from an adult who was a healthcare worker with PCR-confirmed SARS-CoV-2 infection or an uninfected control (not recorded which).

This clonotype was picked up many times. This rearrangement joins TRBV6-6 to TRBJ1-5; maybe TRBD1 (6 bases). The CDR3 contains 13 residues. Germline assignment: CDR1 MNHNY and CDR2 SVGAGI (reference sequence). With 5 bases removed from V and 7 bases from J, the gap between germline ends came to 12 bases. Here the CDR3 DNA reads TGTGCCAGCAGTAGCCAGGGGCTACAGCCCCAGCATTTT. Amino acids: CASSSQGLQPQHF.

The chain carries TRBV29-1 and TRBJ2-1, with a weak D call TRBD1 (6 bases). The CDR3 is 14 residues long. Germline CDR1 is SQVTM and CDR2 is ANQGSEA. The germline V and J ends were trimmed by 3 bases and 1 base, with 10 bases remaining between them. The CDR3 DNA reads TGCAGCGTTGACGGGCAGGGGTCCTACAATGAGCAGTTCTTC. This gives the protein CSVDGQGSYNEQFF.

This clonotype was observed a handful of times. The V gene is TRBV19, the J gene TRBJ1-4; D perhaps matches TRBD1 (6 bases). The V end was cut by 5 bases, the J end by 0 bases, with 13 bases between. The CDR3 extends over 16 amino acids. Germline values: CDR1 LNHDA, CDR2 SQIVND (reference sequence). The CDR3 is CASSRRAGATNEKLFF. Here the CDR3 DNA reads TGTGCCAGTAGTCGCCGAGCAGGGGCAACTAATGAAAAACTGTTTTTT.

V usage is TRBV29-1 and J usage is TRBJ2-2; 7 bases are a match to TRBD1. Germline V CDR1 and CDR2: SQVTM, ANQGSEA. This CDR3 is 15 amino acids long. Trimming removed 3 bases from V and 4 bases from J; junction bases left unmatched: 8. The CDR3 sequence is CSVDIRGSGTGELFF. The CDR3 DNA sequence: TGCAGCGTTGATATCAGGGGGTCCGGCACCGGGGAGCTGTTTTTT.

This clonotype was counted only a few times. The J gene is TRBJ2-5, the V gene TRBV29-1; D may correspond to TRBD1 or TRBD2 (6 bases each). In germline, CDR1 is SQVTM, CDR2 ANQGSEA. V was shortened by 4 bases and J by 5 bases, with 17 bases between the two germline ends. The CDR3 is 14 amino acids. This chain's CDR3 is CSVVPRGGRETQYF. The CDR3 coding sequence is TGCAGCGTTGTCCCCAGGGGAGGTCGGGAGACCCAGTACTTC. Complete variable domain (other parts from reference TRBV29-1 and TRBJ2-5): SAVISQKPSRDICQRGTSLTIQCQVDSQVTMMFWYRQQPGQSLTLIATANQGSEATYESGFVIDKFPISRPNLTFSTLTVSNMSPEDSSIYLCSVVPRGGRETQYFGPGTRLLVL.

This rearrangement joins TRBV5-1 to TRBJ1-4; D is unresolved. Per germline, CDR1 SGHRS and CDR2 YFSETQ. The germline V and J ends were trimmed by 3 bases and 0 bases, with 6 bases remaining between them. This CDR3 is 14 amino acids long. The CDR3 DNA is TGCGCCAGCAGCTCGGGGACAACTAATGAAAAACTGTTTTTT. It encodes CASSSGTTNEKLFF.

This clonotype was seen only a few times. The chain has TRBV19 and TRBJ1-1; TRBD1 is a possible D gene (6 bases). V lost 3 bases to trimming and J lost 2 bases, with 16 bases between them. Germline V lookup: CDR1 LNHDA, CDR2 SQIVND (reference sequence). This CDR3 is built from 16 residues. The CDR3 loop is CASSILGRGVNTEAFF. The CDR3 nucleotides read TGTGCCAGTAGTATTTTGGGCAGGGGAGTCAACACTGAAGCTTTCTTT.

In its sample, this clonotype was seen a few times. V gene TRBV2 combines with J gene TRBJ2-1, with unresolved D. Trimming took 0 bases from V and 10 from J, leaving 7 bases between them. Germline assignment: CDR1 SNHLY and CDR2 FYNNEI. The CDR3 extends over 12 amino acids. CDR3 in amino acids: CASSEASREQFF. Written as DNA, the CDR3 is TGTGCCAGCAGTGAAGCCTCCAGAGAGCAGTTCTTC.

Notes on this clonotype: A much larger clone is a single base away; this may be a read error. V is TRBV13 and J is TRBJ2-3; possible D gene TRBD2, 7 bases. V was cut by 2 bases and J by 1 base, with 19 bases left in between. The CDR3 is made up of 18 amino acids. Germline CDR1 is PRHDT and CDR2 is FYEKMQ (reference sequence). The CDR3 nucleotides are TGTGCCAGCAGCTTATTTTCGGAGGGGGGGAATCGCACAGATACGCAGTATTTT. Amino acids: CASSLFSEGGNRTDTQYF.

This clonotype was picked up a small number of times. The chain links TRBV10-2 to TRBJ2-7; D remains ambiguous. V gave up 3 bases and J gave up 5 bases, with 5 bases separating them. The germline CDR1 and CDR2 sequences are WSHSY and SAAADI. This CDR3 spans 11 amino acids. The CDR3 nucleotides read TGCGCCAGCAGTGAATTGGACGAGCAGTACGTC. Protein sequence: CASSELDEQYV.

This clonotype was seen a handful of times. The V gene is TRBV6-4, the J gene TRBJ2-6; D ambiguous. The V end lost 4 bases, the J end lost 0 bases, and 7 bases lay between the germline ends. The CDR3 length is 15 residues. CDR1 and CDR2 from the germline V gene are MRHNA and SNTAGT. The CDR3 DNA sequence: TGTGCCAGCAGTGCATCAGCCTCTGGGGCCAACGTCCTGACTTTC. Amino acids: CASSASASGANVLTF.

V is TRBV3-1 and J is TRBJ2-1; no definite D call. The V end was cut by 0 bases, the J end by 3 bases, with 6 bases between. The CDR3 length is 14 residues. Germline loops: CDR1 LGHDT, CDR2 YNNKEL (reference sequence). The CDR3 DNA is TGTGCCAGCAGCCAAGACGGATTCTACAATGAGCAGTTCTTC. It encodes CASSQDGFYNEQFF.

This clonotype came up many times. The CDR3 loop reads CSVVRGMNTEAFF. The CDR3 coding sequence is TGCAGCGTTGTGAGGGGCATGAACACTGAAGCTTTCTTT. This chain uses TRBV29-1 with TRBJ1-1, with D possibly being TRBD1 (5 bases). Trimming removed 4 bases at V and 0 bases at J, with 9 bases between. Germline CDR1 and CDR2: SQVTM and ANQGSEA. This CDR3 region has 13 residues.

Written as DNA, the CDR3 is TGTGCCAGCAGCCCAAGGGACAGGGGGATACAAGAGACCCAGTACTTC. Translation gives CASSPRDRGIQETQYF. This chain connects TRBV3-1 to TRBJ2-5, with 11 nucleotides matching TRBD1. V trimming: 4 bases; J trimming: 2 bases; junction bases outside the gene matches: 6. Germline V gene data show CDR1 as LGHDT and CDR2 as YNNKEL (reference sequence). CDR3 length equals 16 residues.